The present T cell receptor (beta chain) was sequenced within a study of regulatory T cells in long-lasting Graves disease. Documented time point: newly diagnosed GD, antithyroid drugs for less than 3 months. TCR sequences were obtained from RNA taken from PBMCs. Each patient gave approximately 9.6 milliliters of EDTA-anticoagulated peripheral blood. Broader study findings: The study found persistent patients shared more public clonotypes (approximately 2,700) than new patients (about 1,000). Investigators studied peripheral blood only, not thyroid tissue.

The authors built TCR beta libraries using iRepertoire HTBI primers and Arm-PCR of CDR3 regions. TCRdb passed the multiplex PCR reads through MiXCR, listing each CDR3 protein once. The table lists 200,000 to 250,000 distinct CDR3 sequences, around 20% of them singletons. In this sample, this clonotype turned up many times. Its matching antigen is unknown. The specimen was peripheral blood mononuclear cells (PBMCs), collected at new diagnosis, from a patient treated with antithyroid drugs. This clonotype originated in a female donor with Graves disease.

The CDR3 sequence is CAWSVGQAYNEKLFF. CDR3 nucleotide sequence: TGTGCCTGGAGTGTAGGCCAGGCTTATAATGAAAAACTGTTTTTT. The chain employs TRBV30 and TRBJ1-4; no clear D gene. Germline-derived CDR1 and CDR2 are GTSNPN and SVGIG (reference sequence). The CDR3 covers 15 residues. Trimming left V 0 bases short and J 4 bases short, with 12 bases between.